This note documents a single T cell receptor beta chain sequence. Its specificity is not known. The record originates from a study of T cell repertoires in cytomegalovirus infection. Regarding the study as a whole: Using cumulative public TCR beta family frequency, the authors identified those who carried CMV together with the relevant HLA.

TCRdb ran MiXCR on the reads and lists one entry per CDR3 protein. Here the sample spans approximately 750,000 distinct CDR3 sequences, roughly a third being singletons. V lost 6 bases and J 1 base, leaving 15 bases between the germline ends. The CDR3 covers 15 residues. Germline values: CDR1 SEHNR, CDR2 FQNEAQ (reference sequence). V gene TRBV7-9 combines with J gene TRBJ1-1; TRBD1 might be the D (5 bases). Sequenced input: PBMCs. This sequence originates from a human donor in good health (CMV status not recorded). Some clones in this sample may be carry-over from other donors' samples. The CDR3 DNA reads TGTGCCAGCAGTTCAACGAGGGGAGAGAACACTGAAGCTTTCTTT. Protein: CASSSTRGENTEAFF.